This entry is about one T cell receptor beta chain. The antigen remains unidentified. The data were obtained in a study of CD8+ T cells in alopecia areata. Sample treatment: oral pan-JAK inhibitor, 5-10 mg twice daily. Collected material from alopecia areata patients comprised lesional scalp punch biopsies and peripheral blood. Study-wide results and caveats: While tofacitinib was given, many expanded lesional clones persisted in scalp and blood.

Reverse transcribed after extraction, RNA yielded cDNA as the sequencing template. Only in-frame clones appear in the TCRdb table, and some are missing; sequencing was by immunoSEQ multiplex PCR. The sample includes 110,000 or so clones, less than 75% of them seen just once. V lost 3 bases and J lost 9; bases outside the gene matches: 10. The CDR3 is 16 amino acids. The germline CDR1 and CDR2 sequences are PRHDT and FYEKMQ (reference sequence). J is TRBJ2-5 and V is TRBV13, with 13 bases identical to TRBD2. The sequencing used CD8+ T cells sorted from blood, collected at week 4, from a patient treated with tofacitinib. This TCR was recovered from a human donor with alopecia areata. The DNA for the CDR3 is TGTGCCAGCAGCTTGACTAGCGGGGGGCCACCGGAGGCCCAGTACTTC. The encoded protein is CASSLTSGGPPEAQYF.